This is a list of T cell receptor beta chains from one sample in a study of blood T cell repertoires in COVID-19. The repertoire was sequenced with immunoSEQ multiplex PCR; TCRdb's copy has only in-frame clones and lacks some. The top ten hold 0.95% of the sample, which has almost 200,000 clones, around 85% seen once. Sequenced: peripheral blood. All receptors come from a man aged 55 to 69 with COVID-19, enrolled during active disease. The CDR3 runs from the conserved cysteine through the conserved F or W. Fields, in order: V gene, J gene, D gene, clone size, CDR3 DNA, CDR3 protein. A D gene is named only where the DNA matches it firmly. Size tells how often a clone was seen (once, few, many) or the class of an expanded clone, and some rows leave it out.

>TRBV7-2|TRBJ2-3|TRBD2|NA
TGTGCCAGCGGCCGGGACTATCAAACTAGCACAGATACGCAGTATTTT
CASGRDYQTSTDTQYF
>TRBV5-1|TRBJ1-1|NA|few
TGCGCCAGCAGCTTGGACGCCGGGCGGGAGACTGAAGCTTTCTTT
CASSLDAGRETEAFF
>TRBV30|TRBJ2-2|NA|NA
TGTGCAAGTGGAGGCACCGGGGAGCTGTTTTTT
CASGGTGELFF
>TRBV5-4|TRBJ1-2|NA|NA
TGTGCCAGCAGCTTGGACAGTATCTATGGCTACACCTTC
CASSLDSIYGYTF
>TRBV29-1|TRBJ2-2|TRBD2|NA
TGCAGCGTTGGACTAGCGGGTCGTTCCGGGGAGCTGTTTTTT
CSVGLAGRSGELFF
>TRBV30|TRBJ1-6|NA|NA
TGTGCCTGGAGGAAACAGGGATTGCGCTCACCCCTCCACTTT
CAWRKQGLRSPLHF
>TRBV2|TRBJ1-5|TRBD1|NA
TGTGCCAGCAGTGAGAGGACAGGGAGTCATCAGCCCCAGCATTTT
CASSERTGSHQPQHF
>TRBV5-1|TRBJ1-5|NA|few
TGCGCCAGCAGCCCGAACGGGGATCAGCCCCAGCATTTT
CASSPNGDQPQHF
>TRBV11-3|TRBJ1-6|TRBD1|once
TGTGCCAGCAGCTTACAGGGGGAAAATTCACCCCTCCACTTT
CASSLQGENSPLHF
>TRBV7-9|TRBJ2-1|NA|NA
TGTGCCAGCAGCTTAGGACAACACAATGAGCAGTTCTTC
CASSLGQHNEQFF
>TRBV24-1|TRBJ2-5|TRBD1|NA
TGTGCCACCAGTGATTACCAAACCGGGACAGGGTTAGGCGAGACCCAGTACTTC
CATSDYQTGTGLGETQYF
>TRBV2|TRBJ1-5|NA|NA
TGTGCCAGCAGTACAACATTCGGGGAGGGAAGGACAAATCAGCCCCAGCATTTT
CASSTTFGEGRTNQPQHF
>TRBV3-1/TRBV3-2|TRBJ1-1|TRBD1|NA
TGTGCCAGCAGCCAACTGGACAGGGGTTTGTCAGCTTTCTTT
CASSQLDRGLSAFF
>TRBV3-1/TRBV3-2|TRBJ2-3|TRBD2|NA
TGTGCCAGCAGCCAAGCGGCTAGCGGGAGGGGAGATACGCAGTATTTT
CASSQAASGRGDTQYF
>TRBV7-2|TRBJ2-7|NA|NA
TGTGCCAGCAGAAGACAGACGAACTACGAGCAGTACTTC
CASRRQTNYEQYF